Listed below are T cell receptor beta chains from one sample, sequenced in a study of HIV-infected patients and healthy controls. MiXCR, applied by TCRdb to the 5' RACE reads, yields one record per CDR3 protein. The sample comprises approximately 13,000 distinct CDR3 sequences, under 6.5% of which are singletons, and around 3.3% rests with the top ten. Sequencing used blood. These receptors were obtained from an adult in good health. The CDR3 runs from the conserved cysteine through the conserved F or W. A D gene is named only where the DNA matches it firmly. Only some rows state a clone size, as once, few, many or a class for expanded clones.

v_call	d_call	j_call	clone_size	cdr3_nt	cdr3_aa
TRBV18	NA	TRBJ2-3	many	TGTGCCAGCCGCGGGACAGTCGGATCAGATACGCAGTATTTT	CASRGTVGSDTQYF
TRBV5-4	TRBD1	TRBJ2-7	NA	TGTGCCAGCAGCTTGGGGGACAGGGGCCACGAGCAGTACTTC	CASSLGDRGHEQYF
TRBV18	NA	TRBJ2-5	many	TGTGCCAGCTCACTGCGGGACACCCAAGAGACCCAGTACTTC	CASSLRDTQETQYF
TRBV29-1	NA	TRBJ2-3	medium-sized	TGCAGCGTTTTTATCCCGGAACACCGAACAGATACGCAGTATTTT	CSVFIPEHRTDTQYF
TRBV5-5	TRBD1	TRBJ1-1	many	TGTGCCAGCAGCCAAGGTAGGGGGCTGGCGGGGAACACTGAAGCTTTCTTT	CASSQGRGLAGNTEAFF
TRBV7-9	TRBD2	TRBJ2-1	NA	TGTGCCAGCCGCCCTAGCGGGGGCCACAATGAGCAGTTCTTC	CASRPSGGHNEQFF
TRBV5-4	NA	TRBJ2-3	many	TGTGCCAGCAGCTTGGGTGGGGGGCCCACAGATACGCAGTATTTT	CASSLGGGPTDTQYF
TRBV18	NA	TRBJ2-3	many	TGTGCCAGCTCACCATTGCTGCTAGAAACAGCAGATACGCAGTATTTT	CASSPLLLETADTQYF
TRBV5-1	NA	TRBJ1-2	many	TGCGCCAGCAGCTTGGAGGGGGACTCACGTGGTGGCTACACCTTC	CASSLEGDSRGGYTF
TRBV5-1	NA	TRBJ1-6	many	TGCGCCAGCAGCTTAAGTGGAACAGGGAATTCACCCCTCCACTTT	CASSLSGTGNSPLHF
TRBV20-1	TRBD2	TRBJ2-1	many	TGCAGTGCTGGCCTCGGGACTAGCGGGGGATGGTTCTTC	CSAGLGTSGGWFF
TRBV11-3	TRBD2	TRBJ2-3	many	TGTGCCAGCAGCGCTTACCGGGGGGGTACAGATACGCAGTATTTT	CASSAYRGGTDTQYF
TRBV29-1	TRBD1	TRBJ2-7	NA	TGCAGCGTGGCCGGGACAGGGGACTACGAGCAGTACTTC	CSVAGTGDYEQYF
TRBV20-1	TRBD1	TRBJ1-1	NA	TGCAGTGCTAGAAAGACAGGGGACCCCACTGAAGCTTTCTTT	CSARKTGDPTEAFF
TRBV7-9	NA	TRBJ2-1	few	TGTGCCAGCAGCTTTGGCGGGGGCACCTACAATGAGCAGTTCTTC	CASSFGGGTYNEQFF
TRBV30	NA	TRBJ2-3	many	TGTGCCTGGGACCAGAGCGGCACAGATACGCAGTATTTT	CAWDQSGTDTQYF
TRBV6-5	NA	TRBJ2-7	medium-sized	TGTGCCAGCAGCTCCAGGGCCCTCGAGCAGTACTTC	CASSSRALEQYF
TRBV20-1	TRBD2	TRBJ2-1	many	TGCAGTGCTAGGATTCTAGCGGGGGCCTACAATGAGCAGTTCTTC	CSARILAGAYNEQFF
TRBV6-1	NA	TRBJ2-3	NA	TGTGCCAGCAGTGAAGCGAGGCCGCAGGATACGCAGTATTTT	CASSEARPQDTQYF
TRBV27	NA	TRBJ1-5	NA	TGTGCCGCGGGCCGCGCTTCCTATAGCAATCAGCCCCAGCATTTT	CAAGRASYSNQPQHF
TRBV6-5	TRBD1	TRBJ2-5	many	TGTGCCAGCAGTGAATCCGGGACAGGGGGCGAGACCCAGTACTTC	CASSESGTGGETQYF
TRBV5-1	NA	TRBJ1-4	many	TGCGCCAGCAGCTTTGGGTCGGGTAATGAAAAACTGTTTTTT	CASSFGSGNEKLFF
TRBV2	NA	TRBJ1-5	many	TGTGCCAGCACCAATAACAGGGATCTTCAGCCCCAGCATTTT	CASTNNRDLQPQHF
TRBV29-1	TRBD1	TRBJ2-3	many	TGCAGCGTTGATGCTGGAGACAGGGGCACAGATACGCAGTATTTT	CSVDAGDRGTDTQYF
TRBV28	NA	TRBJ2-3	medium-sized	TGTGCCAGCAGTTTATCAGGAGGGGGAGAAGATACGCAGTATTTT	CASSLSGGGEDTQYF
TRBV12-5	NA	TRBJ2-1	many	TGTGCCGACCACCTACAGTTGGGCTCGTCCTACAATGAGCAGTTCTTC	CADHLQLGSSYNEQFF
TRBV7-8	NA	TRBJ2-1	medium-sized	TGTGCCAGCAGCTTAATCTTCCCCGCCTCCAATGAGCAGTTCTTC	CASSLIFPASNEQFF
TRBV4-2	NA	TRBJ2-1	many	TGTGCCAGCAGCCCCTCCGTCGCGGCCGAAGGCCATGAGCAGTTCTTC	CASSPSVAAEGHEQFF
TRBV29-1	NA	TRBJ1-2	many	TGCAGCGTTGAAGAAGGGTACCCTAACTATGGCTACACCTTC	CSVEEGYPNYGYTF
TRBV4-1	TRBD1	TRBJ2-1	many	TGCGCCAGCAGCCAGGCCGGGACAGGGTACTACAATGAGCAGTTCTTC	CASSQAGTGYYNEQFF
TRBV7-9	NA	TRBJ2-4	medium-sized	TGTGCCAGCAGCTTAGTGGTTACTAGCTCCAAAAACATTCAGTACTTC	CASSLVVTSSKNIQYF
TRBV5-6	NA	TRBJ2-7	many	TGTGCCAGCAGCTTGGGGGCTCCCGAGCAGTACTTC	CASSLGAPEQYF
TRBV4-1	NA	TRBJ1-1	few	TGCGCCAGCAGCCAAGTGGGGGCCACTGAAGCTTTCTTT	CASSQVGATEAFF
TRBV19	TRBD2	TRBJ2-3	many	TGTGCCAGTATTAACGGGGGGGCTCGCACAGATACGCAGTATTTT	CASINGGARTDTQYF
TRBV12-3/TRBV12-4	NA	TRBJ1-2	NA	TGTGCCAGCAGTGTGGAGGGGCCCTATGGCTACACCTTC	CASSVEGPYGYTF
TRBV20-1	TRBD1	TRBJ1-2	medium-sized	TGCAGTGCTCCTCCTGGGGCGGGACAGGGGGTTTTCTATGGCTACACCTTC	CSAPPGAGQGVFYGYTF
TRBV3-1	TRBD1	TRBJ1-1	medium-sized	TGTGCCAGCAGCCAAGGGGACAGGGGAATCCCTGAAGCTTTCTTT	CASSQGDRGIPEAFF
TRBV7-9	NA	TRBJ2-2	few	TGTGCCAGCAGCCCCGCAAGGATTCGGGCCGGGGAGCTGTTTTTT	CASSPARIRAGELFF
TRBV12-3/TRBV12-4	NA	TRBJ1-2	few	TGTGCCAGCGCCACTATGGGAGCTGCTGGCTACACCTTC	CASATMGAAGYTF
TRBV7-9	NA	TRBJ2-7	many	TGTGCCAGCAGCTTAACGAGCAGGGACTACGAGCAGTACTTC	CASSLTSRDYEQYF
TRBV29-1	TRBD1	TRBJ1-1	medium-sized	TGCAGCGGGGGACAGGGGAACACTGAAGCTTTCTTT	CSGGQGNTEAFF
TRBV2	NA	TRBJ1-4	medium-sized	TGTGCCAGCAGTGAATGGTATCCGGACAGTCATGAAAAACTGTTTTTT	CASSEWYPDSHEKLFF
TRBV7-9	NA	TRBJ2-7	many	TGTGCCAGCAGCTTAGGGGGCGGGCGCGAGCAGTACTTC	CASSLGGGREQYF
TRBV20-1	NA	TRBJ1-1	medium-sized	TGCAGTGCTTTGACCCAAATCGCCATAGCTTTCTTT	CSALTQIAIAFF
TRBV6-1	TRBD1	TRBJ2-3	many	TGTGCCAGCAGTGAAACTCTTGGGGACAGTGGAGATACGCAGTATTTT	CASSETLGDSGDTQYF
TRBV7-2	NA	TRBJ2-3	NA	TGTGCCAGCAGCCTCCGGGACCAAACTAGCACAGATACGCAGTATTTT	CASSLRDQTSTDTQYF
TRBV7-9	TRBD2	TRBJ2-1	many	TGTGCCAGCAGCTTCGGATTTGGGGCTAGCGGGAACGTTGAGCAGTTCTTC	CASSFGFGASGNVEQFF
TRBV20-1	TRBD2	TRBJ2-3	many	TGCAGTGCTAGACTAGCGGGGCCAGATACGCAGTATTTT	CSARLAGPDTQYF
TRBV6-5	TRBD2	TRBJ2-2	many	TGTGCCAGCAGTTACTCCTGGGGGGGAGCGAACACCGGGGAGCTGTTTTTT	CASSYSWGGANTGELFF